These T cell receptor beta chains were read from a single sample in a study of cytomegalovirus exposure and HLA in healthy donors. Clones were read by immunoSEQ multiplex PCR, and TCRdb kept only the in-frame ones, dropping some. The repertoire consists of about 190,000 clones, with over 75% occurring once and the leading ten covering 6.3%. Sequencing used PBMCs. These receptor sequences come from a man aged 35-49 years in good health and CMV-seropositive. Each CDR3 is given with its conserved first and last residue. The order of the fields is D gene, V gene, J gene, clone size, CDR3 length, CDR3 protein, CDR3 DNA. The D gene is left open where the match is weak. Size tells how often a clone was seen (once, few, many) or the class of an expanded clone, and some rows leave it out.

-	TRBV6-6	TRBJ1-2	-	14	CASSYAGANYGYTF	TGTGCCAGCAGTTACGCGGGAGCTAACTATGGCTACACCTTC
-	TRBV5-6	TRBJ1-2	-	14	CASSFTGRNYGYTF	TGTGCCAGCAGCTTTACAGGACGGAACTATGGCTACACCTTC
TRBD1	TRBV27	TRBJ2-4	-	14	CASGPQGVGPLQYF	TGTGCCAGCGGCCCGCAGGGGGTAGGACCCCTGCAGTACTTC
-	TRBV5-4	TRBJ1-1	few	14	CASSPILDSTEAFF	TGTGCCAGCAGCCCCATCTTGGACAGTACTGAAGCTTTCTTT
-	TRBV27	TRBJ2-7	-	11	CASSFGGEQYF	TGTGCCAGCAGTTTTGGGGGGGAGCAGTACTTC
-	TRBV9	TRBJ2-2	-	15	CASSVASGNTGELFF	TGTGCCAGCAGCGTAGCAAGCGGCAATACCGGGGAGCTGTTTTTT
TRBD1	TRBV13	TRBJ2-5	-	16	CASSSVTGAQEETQYF	TGTGCCAGCAGCTCCGTGACAGGGGCGCAGGAAGAGACCCAGTACTTC
-	TRBV27	TRBJ1-4	few	14	CASRHPATNEKLFF	TGTGCCAGCAGGCACCCAGCAACTAATGAAAAACTGTTTTTT
TRBD1	TRBV28	TRBJ1-2	few	13	CATKTGGLLGYTF	TGTGCCACAAAAACAGGGGGCTTACTTGGCTACACCTTC
-	TRBV19	TRBJ2-4	-	15	CASSTGVLAKNIQYF	TGTGCCAGTAGTACGGGGGTTCTAGCCAAAAACATTCAGTACTTC
-	TRBV19	TRBJ1-4	-	15	CASSPRGVANEKLFF	TGTGCCAGTAGTCCCCGCGGGGTTGCTAATGAAAAACTGTTTTTT
-	TRBV5-4	TRBJ2-7	-	14	CASSPQGQSYEQYF	TGTGCCAGCAGCCCCCAAGGACAGTCCTACGAGCAGTACTTC
TRBD2	TRBV6-5	TRBJ2-5	-	15	CASSSGTSGMETQYF	TGTGCCAGCAGTTCCGGGACTAGCGGGATGGAGACCCAGTACTTC
-	TRBV19	TRBJ2-1	once	15	CASSSLARKSNEQFF	TGTGCCAGTAGTTCACTTGCCAGGAAGTCCAATGAGCAGTTCTTC
-	TRBV7-9	TRBJ1-4	-	15	CASSLPTGLTEKLFF	TGTGCCAGCAGCTTACCCACAGGGTTGACTGAAAAACTGTTTTTT
-	TRBV4-3	TRBJ2-3	-	15	CASSQDRETADTQYF	TGCGCCAGCAGCCAAGATCGGGAGACAGCAGATACGCAGTATTTT
TRBD2	TRBV7-2	TRBJ2-3	few	16	CASSLAGGGYTDTQYF	TGTGCCAGCAGCTTAGCGGGCGGGGGGTACACAGATACGCAGTATTTT
-	TRBV10-3	TRBJ1-2	-	14	CAISESLTNYGYTF	TGTGCCATCAGTGAGTCACTGACTAACTATGGCTACACCTTC
TRBD1	TRBV14	TRBJ1-1	-	15	CASSVRTGANTEAFF	TGTGCCAGCAGCGTAAGGACAGGAGCGAACACTGAAGCTTTCTTT
-	TRBV15	TRBJ2-5	-	11	CATSSGETQYF	TGTGCCACCAGCAGCGGAGAGACCCAGTACTTC
-	TRBV5-1	TRBJ2-3	-	13	CASSLIVADTQYF	TGCGCCAGCAGCTTGATAGTCGCAGATACGCAGTATTTT
-	TRBV2	TRBJ2-7	-	11	CASSGLSEQYF	TGTGCCAGCAGTGGGCTGTCCGAGCAGTACTTC
-	TRBV11-3	TRBJ2-5	-	14	CASSLVPTAGTQYF	TGTGCCAGCAGCTTAGTCCCTACCGCCGGGACCCAGTACTTC
-	TRBV30	TRBJ1-5	few	16	CAWSVRAAQGRGPQHF	TGTGCCTGGAGTGTCAGGGCTGCCCAGGGCCGCGGACCCCAGCATTTT
-	TRBV27	TRBJ2-7	-	14	CASSLPGTSYEQYF	TGTGCCAGCAGTTTACCTGGGACATCCTACGAGCAGTACTTC
TRBD1	TRBV6-1	TRBJ1-5	-	14	CASSVGQVNQPQHF	TGTGCCAGCAGTGTCGGACAGGTCAATCAGCCCCAGCATTTT
TRBD2	TRBV7-6	TRBJ2-5	-	14	CASGAGGPSSVQYF	TGTGCCAGCGGGGCGGGGGGGCCGTCGAGTGTCCAGTACTTC
-	TRBV6-5	TRBJ2-7	-	14	CASSLPDRNYEQYF	TGTGCCAGCAGTTTGCCCGACAGAAACTACGAGCAGTACTTC
TRBD1	TRBV4-3	TRBJ1-2	few	14	CASSTGTGYYGYTF	TGCGCCAGCAGTACCGGGACAGGGTACTATGGCTACACCTTC
-	TRBV27	TRBJ1-6	-	16	CASSLSGGRGGSPLHF	TGTGCCAGCAGTTTATCTGGTGGCAGGGGTGGTTCACCCCTCCACTTT
-	TRBV7-8	TRBJ2-7	-	13	CASSLGQNYEQYF	TGTGCCAGCAGCTTAGGACAGAACTACGAGCAGTACTTC
TRBD2	TRBV30	TRBJ2-7	-	16	CAWSVAGGAGSYEQYF	TGTGCCTGGAGCGTAGCGGGGGGGGCCGGCTCCTACGAGCAGTACTTC
-	TRBV19	TRBJ1-4	-	16	CASSDATGSGTLALFF	TGTGCCAGTAGTGACGCGACAGGATCGGGGACCCTGGCACTGTTTTTT
TRBD1	TRBV4-3	TRBJ2-1	-	15	CASSYSGQGGYEQFF	TGCGCCAGCAGCTACTCGGGACAGGGTGGGTATGAGCAGTTCTTC
TRBD1	TRBV6-1	TRBJ1-3	-	14	CASFWTGGGNTIYF	TGTGCCAGCTTTTGGACAGGGGGCGGAAACACCATATATTTT
-	TRBV5-1	TRBJ2-7	-	12	CASRDTTYEQYF	TGCGCCAGCCGGGACACAACCTACGAGCAGTACTTC
TRBD1	TRBV6-6	TRBJ2-3	-	15	CASRPAGQGDGTQYF	TGTGCCAGCAGACCCGCGGGACAGGGGGACGGGACGCAGTATTTT